Listed here are 3 T cell receptor beta chains from one sample, sequenced in a study of regulatory T cells in long-lasting Graves disease. Time point noted: persistent/refractory GD, antithyroid drugs over 5 years with positive TRAb. Generation of the TCR library employed RNA extracted from PBMCs. The TCR beta library used iRepertoire HTBI primers with Arm-PCR amplification of CDR3. TCRdb re-analysed the multiplex PCR reads in MiXCR, keeping a single row per CDR3 protein. Of a few hundred thousand distinct CDR3 sequences in the sample, 22% are singletons; the top ten hold about an eighth. Sequenced here: peripheral blood mononuclear cells (PBMCs), sampled when the disease was refractory, from a patient treated with antithyroid drugs. The receptors originated from a female donor with Graves disease.

Only a few counts were recorded for this clonotype. V gene TRBV7-2 combines with J gene TRBJ2-2, with D possibly being TRBD1 (5 bases). V was shortened by 5 bases and J by 5 bases, with 18 bases between the two germline ends. The germline CDR1 and CDR2 sequences are SGHTA and FQGNSA. The CDR3 totals 16 residues. CDR3 sequence: CASSQGVGQLTGELFF. For the CDR3, the DNA is TGTGCCAGCAGCCAAGGTGTGGGGCAACTTACCGGGGAGCTGTTTTTT.

The rearrangement links TRBV7-9 to TRBJ2-3; D might be TRBD2 (5 bases). V lost 5 bases and J lost 1, with 10 bases in between. The CDR3 spans 14 residues. Germline values: CDR1 SEHNR, CDR2 FQNEAQ (reference sequence). DNA of the CDR3: TGTGCCAGCAGCCCTCCGAGGGGCACAGATACGCAGTATTTT. This gives the protein CASSPPRGTDTQYF.

Comments on this clonotype: Possible read error: a much larger clone is one base away. The rearrangement links TRBV2 to TRBJ1-2; D possibly corresponds to TRBD1 (6 bases). Trimming left V 3 bases short and J 5 bases short, with 16 bases between. Per the germline V gene, CDR1 is SNHLY and CDR2 is FYNNEI. The CDR3 loop spans 15 amino acids. The CDR3 nucleotides are TGTGCCAGCAGTGATCCCTCGGACAGCGAATATGGCTACACCTTC. Translation gives CASSDPSDSEYGYTF.